One sample yielded the 10 T cell receptor beta chains listed below, sequenced in a study of T cell responses to AZD1222 COVID-19 vaccine (dated by TCRdb to 2020 to 2023). Libraries were made using the immunoSEQ multiplex PCR assay. The table comes from immuneACCESS by way of TCRdb, which keeps in-frame sequences with V and J called. Part of the clones is missing from these tables; in studies checked, under half for an unresolved V gene and the rest for unknown reasons. The sample has over 85,000 clones on record, approximately 81% of them singletons. The top ten constitute more than 15% of the sample. The time point label corresponds to: baseline before first vaccination. The specimen was peripheral blood, collected on day 0 of AZD1222 vaccination. These receptors were collected from an adult in good health.

The V gene is TRBV6-2 or TRBV6-3, the J gene TRBJ2-7, with D perhaps TRBD2 (5 bases). CDR3 length: 16 amino acids. V was pared by 2 bases and J by 5 bases, with 19 bases between. Germline V gene data show CDR1 as MNHEY and CDR2 as SVGEGT. The CDR3 nucleotides are TGTGCCAGCAGTTACGCCCTCGGACCGGGGAACAACGAGCAGTACTTC. This translates into CASSYALGPGNNEQYF.

The chain links TRBV6-6 to TRBJ1-1, with a weak D call TRBD1 (6 bases). The V gene's germline CDR1 is MNHNY and CDR2 SVGAGI (reference sequence). The CDR3 extends over 13 amino acids. V dropped 6 bases and J dropped 11 bases, with 19 bases sitting between them. The CDR3 region is CASSSGQPAGAFF. CDR3 nucleotide sequence: TGTGCCAGCAGCTCCGGACAGCCCGCGGGGGCTTTCTTT.

The chain carries TRBV11-2 and TRBJ2-3; 11 nucleotides agree with TRBD2. In germline, CDR1 is SGHAT, CDR2 FQNNGV. The CDR3 runs to 16 residues. The V and J ends lost 4 bases and 0 bases, in that order; junction bases with no gene match: 3. CDR3 in DNA: TGTGCCAGCAGCTGGACTAGCGGGTGGAGCACAGATACGCAGTATTTT. Protein: CASSWTSGWSTDTQYF.

The gene calls are TRBV4-3 and TRBJ2-1; D is undetermined. CDR1 is LGHNA and CDR2 is YSLEER in the germline V gene. V dropped 1 base and J dropped 8 bases, with 12 bases sitting between them. The CDR3 length is 14 residues. CDR3: CASSQVDRQDEQFF. In nucleotides, the CDR3 is TGCGCCAGCAGCCAAGTCGACCGTCAGGATGAGCAGTTCTTC.

This rearrangement joins TRBV7-8 to TRBJ2-6; D is possibly TRBD1 (5 bases). V was cut by 8 bases and J by 0 bases, with 8 bases left in between. Germline CDR1 reads SGHVS; CDR2 reads FQNEAQ. CDR3 length equals 14 residues. The CDR3 nucleotides are TGTGCCAGCGGGGCCGCCTCTGGGGCCAACGTCCTGACTTTC. Translating gives CASGAASGANVLTF. The full variable domain, its missing parts supplied by reference TRBV7-8 and TRBJ2-6, is GAGVSQSPRYKVAKRGQDVALRCDPISGHVSLFWYQQALGQGPEFLTYFQNEAQLDKSGLPSDRFFAERPEGSVSTLKIQRTQQEDSAVYLCASGAASGANVLTFGAGSRLTVL.

V and J are TRBV7-2 and TRBJ2-7; 7 positions agree with TRBD1. The CDR3 runs 15 residues. Germline V gene data show CDR1 as SGHTA and CDR2 as FQGNSA. Trimming took 1 base from V and 0 from J; bases not matched to a gene: 3. CDR3 DNA sequence: TGTGCCAGCAGCTTAGATGCAGGGGGCTCCTACGAGCAGTACTTC. Protein: CASSLDAGGSYEQYF.

This sequence joins TRBV11-3 and TRBJ2-1, with D uncertain. The CDR3 totals 13 residues. Trimming removed 0 bases from V and 10 bases from J, with 10 bases in between. The V gene's germline CDR1 is SGHNT and CDR2 YENEEA. In DNA form, the CDR3 reads TGTGCCAGCAGCTTAGACTGGGCAGCGGAGCAGTTCTTC. Translated: CASSLDWAAEQFF.

This clone showed up just a few times. The chain has TRBV4-2 and TRBJ1-3, with 10 bases fitting TRBD1. The CDR3 has 15 residues. V was pared by 4 bases and J by 4 bases, with 4 bases of the junction left unmatched. Per germline, CDR1 LGHNA and CDR2 YNFKEQ. In nucleotides, the CDR3 is TGTGCCAGCAGCCCGACAGGGGGCGCAGGAAACACCATATATTTT. It translates to CASSPTGGAGNTIYF.

The CDR3 bases are TGCGCCAGCAGCCAAGATTGGACTACCGGGGAGCTGTTTTTT. Encoded protein: CASSQDWTTGELFF. This chain uses TRBV4-3 with TRBJ2-2; a possible D gene is TRBD2 (5 bases). The CDR3 consists of 14 residues. CDR1 is LGHNA and CDR2 is YSLEER in the germline V gene. V dropped 0 bases and J dropped 5 bases, with 7 bases sitting between them.

V gene TRBV29-1 combines with J gene TRBJ1-1; D is possibly TRBD1 (6 bases). This CDR3 is 13 amino acids long. V lost 3 bases, J lost 0 bases, and 8 bases lay in between. CDR1 and CDR2 from the germline V gene are SQVTM and ANQGSEA. The CDR3: CSVEAGVNTEAFF. The CDR3 DNA reads TGCAGCGTTGAGGCAGGGGTGAACACTGAAGCTTTCTTT. Filled out from reference TRBV29-1 and TRBJ1-1, the complete variable domain reads SAVISQKPSRDICQRGTSLTIQCQVDSQVTMMFWYRQQPGQSLTLIATANQGSEATYESGFVIDKFPISRPNLTFSTLTVSNMSPEDSSIYLCSVEAGVNTEAFFGQGTRLTVV.